This T cell receptor beta chain appears in the sequencing data of a study of blood T cell repertoires in COVID-19. Whole-study context: Samples of COVID-19 (acute and convalescent) were obtained from the United States, Italy and Spain. The cDNA or gDNA used as material had been derived from T cells, B-cell-depleted T cells, or PBMCs.

In the study's own analysis: Amplification with reference gene primers provided the estimates of nucleated cell counts. The repertoire was sequenced with immunoSEQ multiplex PCR; TCRdb's copy has only in-frame clones and lacks some. V and J calls and clone size are those listed in that table; D and trimming were worked out from the DNA. The sample lists 100,000 or so clones; just under 85% were seen once. CDR3 size: 14 residues. The V end was cut by 6 bases, the J end by 5 bases, with 10 bases between. The germline V gene encodes CDR1 KGHDR and CDR2 SFDVKD. The sample was peripheral blood. The source is a woman in her sixties or seventies with active or convalescent COVID-19. The chain is built from TRBV24-1 and TRBJ1-6; D uncertain. CDR3 in DNA: TGTGCCACCAGTACCCGGGTTGATAATTCACCCCTCCACTTT. Protein sequence: CATSTRVDNSPLHF.